The rows below give T cell receptor beta chains drawn from one sample of a study of cytomegalovirus exposure and HLA in healthy donors. Method: immunoSEQ multiplex PCR; TCRdb's copy keeps in-frame clones and lacks some. This sample yields about 180,000 clones, of which 80% to 90% are seen a single time; under 5% belongs to the top ten. Sequencing was carried out using PBMCs. The receptor source for this set is a girl aged 10-17 years in good health and CMV-seropositive. The CDR3 runs from the conserved cysteine through the conserved F or W. D genes are given only for firm matches. Clone size is given for some rows only: seen once, a few or many times, or a class if the clone is expanded.

CDR3 protein | CDR3 DNA | J gene | clone size | D gene | V gene
CASSPQINYGYTF | TGTGCCAGCAGCCCACAGATTAACTATGGCTACACCTTC | TRBJ1-2 | - | - | TRBV7-9
CASSDGTGNNSPLHF | TGTGCCAGCAGCGATGGGACAGGGAATAATTCACCCCTCCACTTT | TRBJ1-6 | - | TRBD1 | TRBV6-1
CASSQGLGEQYF | TGCGCCAGCAGCCAGGGACTTGGGGAGCAGTACTTC | TRBJ2-7 | - | - | TRBV4-1
CSAYRVISGYTF | TGCAGCGCTTACAGGGTCATCTCCGGCTACACCTTC | TRBJ1-2 | once | - | TRBV29-1
CASSESGIGNSPLHF | TGTGCCAGCAGTGAATCAGGAATCGGTAATTCACCCCTCCACTTT | TRBJ1-6 | few | - | TRBV6-1
CASSDSSSQTYEQYF | TGTGCCAGCAGCGATAGCAGCTCCCAAACCTACGAGCAGTACTTC | TRBJ2-7 | - | - | TRBV6-6
CASSGRENQPQHF | TGTGCCAGCAGCGGGAGGGAGAATCAGCCCCAGCATTTT | TRBJ1-5 | - | - | TRBV6-5
CASSWAESSGNTIYF | TGTGCCAGCAGCTGGGCAGAGAGCTCTGGAAACACCATATATTTT | TRBJ1-3 | - | - | TRBV5-6
CASSVASGGGEQFF | TGTGCCAGCAGCGTAGCGAGCGGGGGGGGTGAGCAGTTCTTC | TRBJ2-1 | few | TRBD2 | TRBV9
CASSLRDGGYEQYF | TGTGCCAGTAGTCTTAGGGACGGGGGATACGAGCAGTACTTC | TRBJ2-7 | - | - | TRBV19
CASRELAAKKDTQYF | TGTGCCAGCAGGGAACTAGCGGCCAAGAAGGATACGCAGTATTTT | TRBJ2-3 | - | TRBD2 | TRBV27
CASSSPGGAVKGYTF | TGTGCCAGCAGTTCCCCAGGGGGCGCGGTGAAAGGCTACACCTTC | TRBJ1-2 | - | TRBD1 | TRBV28
CASSLVRQEDNEQFF | TGTGCCAGCAGCTTAGTAAGACAGGAGGACAATGAGCAGTTCTTC | TRBJ2-1 | - | - | TRBV11-2
CASSVYRTSGANVLTF | TGTGCCAGCAGTGTGTACAGAACCTCTGGGGCCAACGTCCTGACTTTC | TRBJ2-6 | - | - | TRBV6-1
CASSPGLETQYF | TGTGCCAGCAGCCCAGGGTTAGAGACCCAGTACTTC | TRBJ2-5 | - | - | TRBV7-9
CASSPPQGVTGNTIYF | TGTGCCAGCTCACCACCACAGGGAGTTACTGGAAACACCATATATTTT | TRBJ1-3 | - | - | TRBV18
CASSLKDSYYGYTF | TGTGCCAGCAGTCTTAAGGACAGCTACTATGGCTACACCTTC | TRBJ1-2 | - | - | TRBV28
CASSLGPGGGKTQYF | TGTGCCAGCAGCTTAGGCCCGGGGGGGGGAAAGACCCAGTACTTC | TRBJ2-5 | - | TRBD2 | TRBV7-2
CASSPVLRGERGNEQYF | TGCGCCAGCAGCCCAGTGCTCCGGGGTGAGCGGGGGAACGAGCAGTACTTC | TRBJ2-7 | - | TRBD2 | TRBV4-1
CASSYGTGGETQYF | TGTGCCAGCAGTTACGGGACAGGGGGGGAGACCCAGTACTTC | TRBJ2-5 | - | TRBD1 | TRBV6-5
CASSLGNRGHNEQFF | TGTGCCAGCAGCTTAGGCAACAGGGGCCACAATGAGCAGTTCTTC | TRBJ2-1 | - | TRBD1 | TRBV11-3
CATSRGDSLMNTEAFF | TGTGCCACCAGCAGGGGGGACAGTTTAATGAACACTGAAGCTTTCTTT | TRBJ1-1 | few | TRBD1 | TRBV15
CASSPGTGAGLTEAFF | TGTGCCAGCTCACCCGGGACAGGGGCGGGTCTCACTGAAGCTTTCTTT | TRBJ1-1 | - | TRBD1 | TRBV18
CARRTGWENTIYF | TGTGCCAGAAGGACAGGGTGGGAAAACACCATATATTTT | TRBJ1-3 | - | TRBD1 | TRBV5-3
CASSPKTGQLWISDGYTF | TGTGCCAGCAGTCCGAAAACGGGACAGCTCTGGATTAGTGATGGCTACACCTTC | TRBJ1-2 | once | TRBD1 | TRBV27
CASSRGTYGGQPQHF | TGTGCCAGCAGCCGAGGCACATATGGCGGTCAGCCCCAGCATTTT | TRBJ1-5 | - | - | TRBV5-6
CASSLPSGEYNEQFF | TGTGCCAGCAGCTTACCTAGCGGAGAGTACAATGAGCAGTTCTTC | TRBJ2-1 | once | TRBD2 | TRBV13
CASIPREEPNGYTF | TGTGCCAGTATCCCCCGGGAGGAGCCCAATGGCTACACCTTC | TRBJ1-2 | - | - | TRBV19
CATSGDRGRTGELFF | TGTGCCACCAGCGGAGACAGGGGTAGGACCGGGGAGCTGTTTTTT | TRBJ2-2 | - | TRBD1 | TRBV15
CASSLAPLDSVYGYTF | TGTGCCAGCAGTTTGGCCCCCCTTGACAGCGTCTATGGCTACACCTTC | TRBJ1-2 | - | - | TRBV27
CASSSRTGTGATGELFF | TGCGCCAGCAGCTCACGGACCGGGACAGGTGCCACCGGGGAGCTGTTTTTT | TRBJ2-2 | - | TRBD1 | TRBV5-1
CASSLGTGGSNTQYF | TGTGCCAGCAGCTTAGGGACAGGGGGATCAAATACGCAGTATTTT | TRBJ2-3 | once | TRBD1 | TRBV7-2
CASSVVGGQQETQYF | TGTGCCAGCAGCGTAGTCGGGGGGCAACAAGAGACCCAGTACTTC | TRBJ2-5 | - | - | TRBV9
CAWRPLPKSSYEQYF | TGTGCCTGGAGACCACTACCTAAAAGCTCCTACGAGCAGTACTTC | TRBJ2-7 | - | - | TRBV30
CASSIEHSLNTEAFF | TGTGCCAGTAGTATAGAGCACAGTCTGAACACTGAAGCTTTCTTT | TRBJ1-1 | few | - | TRBV19
CASSSWRGTNVLTF | TGTGCTAGCAGCTCCTGGCGGGGAACCAACGTCCTGACTTTC | TRBJ2-6 | - | - | TRBV7-7
CAISGQGGGYTF | TGTGCCATCAGCGGACAGGGTGGTGGCTACACCTTC | TRBJ1-2 | - | TRBD1 | TRBV10-3
CASSQPGQGAKEQYF | TGTGCCAGCAGTCAACCGGGACAGGGGGCGAAAGAGCAGTACTTC | TRBJ2-7 | - | TRBD1 | TRBV6-5
CASGGARSDTQYF | TGCGCCAGCGGGGGGGCGAGGTCAGATACGCAGTATTTT | TRBJ2-3 | - | - | TRBV5-1
CASSIAGKDTQYF | TGTGCCAGCAGCATCGCGGGAAAAGATACGCAGTATTTT | TRBJ2-3 | - | - | TRBV9
CASSFYPRQGYYGYTF | TGTGCCAGCAGTTTCTACCCCCGACAGGGCTACTATGGCTACACCTTC | TRBJ1-2 | - | TRBD1 | TRBV27
CASSPDRGTGAYEQYF | TGCGCCAGCAGCCCAGACCGGGGGACAGGGGCCTACGAGCAGTACTTC | TRBJ2-7 | - | TRBD1 | TRBV4-1
CASSPPGHYGYTF | TGTGCCAGCAGTCCACCCGGTCACTATGGCTACACCTTC | TRBJ1-2 | few | - | TRBV6-5
CASSLGQSYGYTF | TGTGCCAGCAGCTTAGGACAGAGCTATGGCTACACCTTC | TRBJ1-2 | - | - | TRBV7-9
CASSLGGQATNEKLFF | TGCGCCAGCAGCTTGGGGGGACAGGCAACTAATGAAAAACTGTTTTTT | TRBJ1-4 | - | TRBD1 | TRBV5-1
CASIQTAKNTEAFF | TGTGCCAGCATTCAGACTGCTAAAAACACTGAAGCTTTCTTT | TRBJ1-1 | - | - | TRBV6-6
CASSEQQGTEAFF | TGCGCCAGCAGTGAGCAACAGGGAACTGAAGCTTTCTTT | TRBJ1-1 | - | - | TRBV10-2
CASRPPGLDTDTQYF | TGTGCCAGCAGACCACCGGGACTAGATACAGATACGCAGTATTTT | TRBJ2-3 | - | TRBD2 | TRBV6-5
CASSFQKTSGGAGEQYF | TGTGCCAGCAGCTTCCAAAAAACTAGCGGGGGGGCCGGTGAGCAGTACTTC | TRBJ2-7 | few | TRBD2 | TRBV5-6
CASSNERRTEAFF | TGTGCCAGTAGTAATGAAAGGAGAACTGAAGCTTTCTTT | TRBJ1-1 | - | - | TRBV19
CASSTYPGNVAFF | TGTGCCAGTTCGACCTACCCGGGAAACGTAGCTTTCTTT | TRBJ1-1 | once | - | TRBV19
CASRRGTDLGNQPQHF | TGTGCCAGCAGAAGAGGGACAGACTTAGGCAATCAGCCCCAGCATTTT | TRBJ1-5 | - | TRBD1 | TRBV7-6
CASSLTAFSGNTIYF | TGCGCCAGCAGCTTGACAGCTTTCTCTGGAAACACCATATATTTT | TRBJ1-3 | - | - | TRBV5-1
CASSPKTATNEKLFF | TGCGCCAGCAGTCCGAAGACAGCAACTAATGAAAAACTGTTTTTT | TRBJ1-4 | - | - | TRBV23-1
CASSEGRRSGTF | TGTGCCAGCAGTGAAGGACGGCGCTCCGGGACTTTT | TRBJ1-1 | - | - | TRBV2